Below, 17 T cell receptor beta chains from the same sample are listed, as sequenced in a study of patients and donors after allogeneic stem cell transplantation. TCRdb reprocessed the RT-PCR reads via MiXCR and lists one record per CDR3 protein. Of around 82,000 distinct CDR3 sequences detected, just under 5% appear once; the ten largest clones hold 2.6%. Sample: blood, either unsorted or a sorted T cell fraction (not recorded which). Every receptor here comes from a human donor who was either an allogeneic HSCT recipient or a stem cell or donor lymphocyte infusion donor (not recorded which). It is not recorded whose cells these are; they may come from a transplant donor.

This clonotype was counted many times. The rearrangement joins TRBV7-2 to TRBJ2-1, with TRBD2 identical over 7 bases. V gave up 5 bases and J gave up 5 bases; unmatched junction bases: 12. The germline CDR1 and CDR2 sequences are SGHTA and FQGNSA. This CDR3 comprises 16 residues. The CDR3 region has the DNA TGTGCCAGCAGCCTCTTAGCGGGCATCAAGAACAATGAGCAGTTCTTC. It is translated as CASSLLAGIKNNEQFF.

This clonotype appeared a few times. The chain employs TRBV7-9 and TRBJ2-3; 9 bases map to TRBD2. This CDR3 has 13 residues. Germline values: CDR1 SEHNR, CDR2 FQNEAQ (reference sequence). V lost 4 bases, J lost 6 bases, and 2 bases stayed unmatched. In DNA form, the CDR3 reads TGTGCCAGCAGCTGGGCGGGAGGGGATACGCAGTATTTT. Amino acid sequence: CASSWAGGDTQYF.

Many counts were recorded for this clonotype. The V and J genes are TRBV27 and TRBJ2-2; the D is unclear. Trimming left V 2 bases short and J 5 bases short, with 9 bases between. The length of the CDR3 is 14 residues. In germline, CDR1 is MNHEY, CDR2 SMNVEV (reference sequence). DNA of the CDR3: TGTGCCAGCAGTTTAGTACCGGGTACCGGGGAGCTGTTTTTT. Protein: CASSLVPGTGELFF.

This clonotype was counted at least ten times. This rearrangement joins TRBV7-2 to TRBJ2-7, with D unresolved. Germline CDR1 SGHTA, CDR2 FQGNSA. V lost 5 bases and J lost 2, with 7 bases in between. The CDR3 consists of 12 residues. CDR3 sequence (DNA): TGTGCCAGCAGCCCCCACCCCTACGAGCAGTACTTC. This sequence encodes CASSPHPYEQYF.

This clonotype was picked up many times. The chain recombines TRBV28 with TRBJ2-7; D remains unclear. The V end was cut by 2 bases, the J end by 4 bases, with 3 bases between. Germline V gives CDR1 MDHEN, CDR2 SYDVKM. This CDR3 has 11 residues. The CDR3 reads CASSLQYEQYF. In DNA, the CDR3 is TGTGCCAGCAGTTTACAATACGAGCAGTACTTC.

This clonotype was found many times. The CDR3 protein is CASSLNPRTGEGYTF. The CDR3 DNA is TGTGCCAGTAGCTTAAACCCCCGGACAGGAGAAGGCTACACCTTC. The rearrangement links TRBV19 to TRBJ1-2, with 7 bases that match TRBD1. With 6 bases clipped from V and 8 bases from J, the junction kept 15 bases outside the gene matches. Germline lookup yields CDR1 LNHDA and CDR2 SQIVND (reference sequence). The CDR3 sequence is 15 residues long. Complete variable domain (other parts from reference TRBV19 and TRBJ1-2): DGGITQSPKYLFRKEGQNVTLSCEQNLNHDAMYWYRQDPGQGLRLIYYSQIVNDFQKGDIAEGYSVSREKKESFPLTVTSAQKNPTAFYLCASSLNPRTGEGYTFGSGTRLTVV.

This clonotype appeared many times. This sequence joins TRBV5-8 and TRBJ1-2, with TRBD1 as a possible D gene (6 bases). The germline gives CDR1 SGHTS, CDR2 YDEGEE. The V end was cut by 3 bases, the J end by 2 bases, with 11 bases between. This CDR3 comprises 14 residues. In DNA form, the CDR3 reads TGTGCCAGCAGCTATGGACAGCTAAACTATGGCTACACCTTC. Translation: CASSYGQLNYGYTF.

In its sample, this clonotype was seen many times. This chain links TRBV11-2 with TRBJ2-2; possible D gene TRBD2, 5 bases. CDR3 length: 13 residues. The V end was cut by 4 bases, the J end by 3 bases, with 6 bases between. From germline, CDR1 is SGHAT and CDR2 FQNNGV. For the CDR3, the DNA is TGTGCCAGCAGCTCGGGGTACACCGGGGAGCTGTTTTTT. This codes for CASSSGYTGELFF.

This clonotype appeared many times. No conserved phenylalanine or tryptophan ends this CDR3, so it is likely a read error. Because the CDR3's place on the DNA is in doubt, the DNA is left out and the CDR3 is given as listed by TCRdb. The V call is TRBV10-3, the J call TRBJ2-1; the DNA was not used to check the table's D call, TRBD1. Germline assignment: CDR1 ENHRY and CDR2 SYGVKD. The length of the CDR3 is 15 amino acids, counting both ends. CDR3 amino acids: CAISTTGQLGSPAEI.

J is TRBJ2-2 and V is TRBV5-4; D is perhaps TRBD1 (6 bases). Between the trimmed V and J ends, which lost 2 bases and 4 bases, there was a span of 9 bases. CDR1 is SGHNT, CDR2 YYREEE, per germline (reference sequence). This CDR3 is built from 14 residues. The CDR3 loop is CASSFSRGTGELFF. The CDR3 DNA follows: TGTGCCAGCAGCTTCAGCAGGGGCACCGGGGAGCTGTTTTTT.

This clonotype showed up many times. The rearrangement uses TRBV18 and TRBJ2-1, with 7 bases aligning to TRBD2. Looked up from germline, CDR1 is KGHSH and CDR2 is LQKENI. The CDR3 sequence is 16 residues long. V lost 2 bases and J lost 3; bases outside the gene matches: 7. CDR3 region: CASSPSAGLGYNEQFF. Here the CDR3 DNA reads TGTGCCAGCTCACCATCAGCGGGATTGGGCTACAATGAGCAGTTCTTC.

This clonotype was seen only once. A much larger clone differs by one base, so this may be a read error. The chain joins TRBV5-1 to TRBJ2-7, with a tentative D call TRBD1 (6 bases). CDR3 size: 15 residues. Looked up from germline, CDR1 is SGHRS and CDR2 is YFSETQ. The V end was cut by 4 bases, the J end by 4 bases, with 18 bases between. The CDR3 coding sequence is TGCGCCAGCAGCGTAACCGACAGGACCGCTTACGAGCAGTACTTC. Protein: CASSVTDRTAYEQYF.

This clonotype was detected ten times or more. The chain uses TRBV5-4 and TRBJ1-1; 10 bases fit TRBD1. In germline, CDR1 is SGHNT, CDR2 YYREEE (reference sequence). The CDR3 has 15 residues. V shed 3 bases and J 5 bases; nucleotides not matched to a gene: 7. CDR3 amino acids: CASSYDRGQMTEAFF. CDR3 coding DNA: TGTGCCAGCAGCTACGACAGGGGGCAGATGACTGAAGCTTTCTTT.

This clonotype was counted ten times or more. The chain has TRBV27 and TRBJ1-1; no definite D call. Trimming took off 1 base at V and 5 bases at J, with 17 bases between the two ends. The germline CDR1 and CDR2 sequences are MNHEY and SMNVEV (reference sequence). This CDR3 spans 16 amino acids. CDR3 residues: CASSLLAPGRGTEAFF. As DNA, the CDR3 is TGTGCCAGCAGTTTATTAGCCCCCGGCCGGGGAACTGAAGCTTTCTTT.

In this sample, this clonotype turned up many times. The chain uses TRBV19 and TRBJ1-1; 8 bases align to TRBD1. Germline V gene sequence: CDR1 LNHDA, CDR2 SQIVND (reference sequence). The CDR3 covers 15 residues. Trimming took 4 bases from V and 2 from J; bases not matched to a gene: 6. CDR3 coding DNA: TGTGCCAGTAGTACCGAACAGGGGGGAAACACTGAAGCTTTCTTT. Encoded protein: CASSTEQGGNTEAFF.

The chain carries TRBV10-3 and TRBJ2-3; D remains unclear. This CDR3 is built from 14 residues. CDR1 and CDR2 from the germline V gene are ENHRY and SYGVKD. Between the trimmed V and J ends, which lost 4 bases and 6 bases, there was a span of 14 bases. The CDR3 DNA reads TGTGCCATCAGTGGGTTGGGTAGTATGGATACGCAGTATTTT. Residues: CAISGLGSMDTQYF.

The sample holds many counts of this clonotype. The chain carries TRBV20-1 and TRBJ1-1; D is unresolved. The CDR3 is 13 amino acids. V was shortened by 0 bases and J by 0 bases, with 5 bases between the two germline ends. Germline CDR1 and CDR2: DFQATT and SNEGSKA (reference sequence). This CDR3 reads CSARDRMNTEAFF. CDR3 bases: TGCAGTGCTAGAGACAGGATGAACACTGAAGCTTTCTTT.